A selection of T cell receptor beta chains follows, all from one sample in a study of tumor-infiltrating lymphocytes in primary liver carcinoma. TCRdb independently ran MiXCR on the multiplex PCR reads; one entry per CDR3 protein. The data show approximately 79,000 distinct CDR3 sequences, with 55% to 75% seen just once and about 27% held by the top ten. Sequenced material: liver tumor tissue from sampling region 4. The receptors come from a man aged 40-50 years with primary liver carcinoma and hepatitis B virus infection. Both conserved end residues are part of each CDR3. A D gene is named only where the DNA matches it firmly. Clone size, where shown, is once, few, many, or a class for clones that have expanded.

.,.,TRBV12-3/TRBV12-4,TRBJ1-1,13,TGTGCCATCAGTTTAGCACAATACACTGAAGCTTTCTTT,CAISLAQYTEAFF
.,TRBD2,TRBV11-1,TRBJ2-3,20,TGTGCCAGCAGCTCAGACTACAGGGTCATAGCGGGAGCTCCTGGAGATACACAGTATTTT,CASSSDYRVIAGAPGDTQYF
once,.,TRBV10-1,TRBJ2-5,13,TGCGCCAGCGGCGGGATAGTGGAGGAGACCCAGTACTTC,CASGGIVEETQYF
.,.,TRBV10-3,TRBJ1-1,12,TGTACCATCACTGAGCAGCGGACTGAAGCTTTCTTT,CTITEQRTEAFF
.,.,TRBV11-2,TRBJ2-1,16,TGTGCCAGGAGCTTAGTTCTAGAACGGTACTACAAAGAGCAGTTCTTC,CARSLVLERYYKEQFF
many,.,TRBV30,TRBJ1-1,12,TGTGCCTGGAGTGTAGGGGCAGCTGAAGCTTTCTTT,CAWSVGAAEAFF
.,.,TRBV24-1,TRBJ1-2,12,TGTGCCACCAGTGCGGCAGACTATGGCTACACCTTC,CATSAADYGYTF
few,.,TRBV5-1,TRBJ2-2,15,TGCGCCAGCAGCCATCCGCTCGGGGGCACCGGGGAGCTGCTTTTT,CASSHPLGGTGELLF
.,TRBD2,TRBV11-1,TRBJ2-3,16,TGTGTCACCAGCAAGGGACTAGCGGTTAGCACGGATACGCAGTATTTT,CVTSKGLAVSTDTQYF
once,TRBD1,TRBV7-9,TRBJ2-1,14,TGTGTCAACAGATCCGGGACAGGCGGCGGAGAGCAGTTCTTC,CVNRSGTGGGEQFF
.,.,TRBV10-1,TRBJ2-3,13,TGCGCCAGCAGCGAGGGGGGGCCAGATACGCAGTATTTT,CASSEGGPDTQYF
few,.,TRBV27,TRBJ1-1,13,TGTGCCAGCACCAAAATAGGGAACACTGAAGCTTTCTTT,CASTKIGNTEAFF
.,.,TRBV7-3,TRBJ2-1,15,TGTGCAAGCAGCTTAACAGGGCCCCCCTACAATGAGCAGTTCTTC,CASSLTGPPYNEQFF
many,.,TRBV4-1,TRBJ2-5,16,TGCGCCAGCAGCCAACCCACACGCGGGGCCGGAGAGACCCAGTACTTC,CASSQPTRGAGETQYF